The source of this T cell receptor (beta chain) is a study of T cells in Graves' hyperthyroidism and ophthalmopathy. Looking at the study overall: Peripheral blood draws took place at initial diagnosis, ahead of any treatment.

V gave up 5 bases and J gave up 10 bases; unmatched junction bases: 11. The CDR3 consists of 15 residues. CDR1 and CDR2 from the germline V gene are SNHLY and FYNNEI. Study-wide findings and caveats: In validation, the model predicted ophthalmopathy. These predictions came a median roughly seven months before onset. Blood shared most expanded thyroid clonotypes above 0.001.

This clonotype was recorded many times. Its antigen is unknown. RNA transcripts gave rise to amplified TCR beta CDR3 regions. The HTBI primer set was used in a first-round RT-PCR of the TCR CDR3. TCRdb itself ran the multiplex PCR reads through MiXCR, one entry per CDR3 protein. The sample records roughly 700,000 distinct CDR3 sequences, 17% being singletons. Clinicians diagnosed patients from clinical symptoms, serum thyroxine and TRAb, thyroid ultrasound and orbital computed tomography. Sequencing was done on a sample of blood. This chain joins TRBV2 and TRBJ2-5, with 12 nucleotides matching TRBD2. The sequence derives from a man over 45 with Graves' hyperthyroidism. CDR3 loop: CASSYEPSGRGGQYF. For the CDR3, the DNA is TGTGCCAGCAGTTACGAACCTAGCGGGAGGGGTGGCCAGTACTTC.